The 19 T cell receptor beta chains in this list originate from one sample, sequenced in a study of shared clonotypes between healthy human individuals. Naive CD8 isolation took CD45RO-negative cells positively selected for CCR7 and excluded terminally differentiated effector memory CD45RA+ cells. Libraries were prepared by immunoSEQ multiplex PCR; TCRdb keeps only in-frame clonotypes and omits some of them. The table records about 2.1 million clones, around 93% of them present only once. Sequences were obtained from naive CD8+ T cells from PBMCs. The receptors come from a man aged 18 to 29 in good health. Some clones in this sample may be carry-over from other donors' samples.

To note about this clone: The sample has other DNA sequences that encode this CDR3 too. V usage is TRBV27 and J usage is TRBJ2-7; D is possibly TRBD2 (6 bases). Trimming removed 5 bases from V and 1 base from J, with 9 bases in between. Germline loops: CDR1 MNHEY, CDR2 SMNVEV (reference sequence). This CDR3 comprises 13 residues. DNA of the CDR3: TGTGCCAGCAGTCTAGGGACTTCCTACGAGCAGTACTTC. Its protein is CASSLGTSYEQYF.

The J gene is TRBJ2-7, the V gene TRBV27; D not resolved. The CDR3 has 15 residues. Germline V gene data show CDR1 as MNHEY and CDR2 as SMNVEV (reference sequence). V was trimmed by 2 bases and J by 2 bases, leaving 13 bases between them. The CDR3 protein is CASSLTETATYEQYF. In DNA form, the CDR3 reads TGTGCCAGCAGTTTAACTGAGACCGCGACCTACGAGCAGTACTTC.

Comments on this clone: The same CDR3 can be traced to other DNA sequences in this sample. CDR3 coding DNA: TGCGCCAGCAGCCAAGAGGGTGAAAAACTGTTTTTT. This codes for CASSQEGEKLFF. The V gene is TRBV4-1, the J gene TRBJ1-4; D gene uncertain. This CDR3 is 12 amino acids long. Trimming cost V 0 bases and J 7 bases, with 3 bases left between them. Germline values: CDR1 MGHRA, CDR2 YSYEKL.

The CDR3 protein is CASSPHGGIPEAFF. In nucleotides, the CDR3 is TGTGCCAGCAGCCCCCACGGCGGTATACCCGAAGCTTTCTTT. This sequence joins TRBV6-1 and TRBJ1-1, with D unclear. This CDR3 has 14 amino acids. Germline loops: CDR1 MNHNS, CDR2 SASEGT. The V end was cut by 6 bases, the J end by 8 bases, with 19 bases between.

The chain combines TRBV7-2 with TRBJ2-1, with D possibly matching TRBD2 (6 bases). Trimming removed 5 bases from V and 10 bases from J, with 21 bases in between. This CDR3 contains 15 residues. The germline CDR1 and CDR2 sequences are SGHTA and FQGNSA. The CDR3 DNA sequence: TGTGCCAGCAGCCACCGGGGCGGAGGGGTCGTCGAGCAGTTCTTC. Encoded protein: CASSHRGGGVVEQFF.

The chain has TRBV13 and TRBJ2-7; D may be TRBD2 (6 bases). V was trimmed by 6 bases and J by 3 bases, leaving 12 bases between them. Germline CDR1 PRHDT, CDR2 FYEKMQ (reference sequence). The CDR3 totals 13 residues. In DNA, the CDR3 is TGTGCCAGCAGTTCTGGAGGGATCTACGAGCAGTACTTC. Amino acids: CASSSGGIYEQYF. The entire variable domain, with the rest obtained from reference TRBV13 and TRBJ2-7, is as follows: AAGVIQSPRHLIKEKRETATLKCYPIPRHDTVYWYQQGPGQDPQFLISFYEKMQSDKGSIPDRFSAQQFSDYHSELNMSSLELGDSALYFCASSSGGIYEQYFGPGTRLTVT.

The genes are TRBV7-3 and TRBJ2-2; D is perhaps TRBD2 (7 bases). Between the trimmed V and J ends, which lost 4 bases and 6 bases, there was a span of 21 bases. This CDR3 has 17 residues. From germline, CDR1 is SGHTA and CDR2 FQGTGA. The CDR3 DNA is TGTGCCAGCAGCTCCCGACACGGGGGGCAAGGGTCCGGGGAGCTGTTTTTT. Protein: CASSSRHGGQGSGELFF.

This clone was recorded a few times. The chain employs TRBV9 and TRBJ1-1; D gene ambiguous. V dropped 4 bases and J dropped 5 bases, with 15 bases sitting between them. Germline lookup yields CDR1 SGDLS and CDR2 YYNGEE. The CDR3 spans 14 residues. This chain's CDR3 is CASSPIGDWTEAFF. The CDR3 DNA sequence: TGTGCCAGCAGCCCCATTGGGGATTGGACTGAAGCTTTCTTT. Complete variable domain (other parts from reference TRBV9 and TRBJ1-1): DSGVTQTPKHLITATGQRVTLRCSPRSGDLSVYWYQQSLDQGLQFLIQYYNGEERAKGNILERFSAQQFPDLHSELNLSSLELGDSALYFCASSPIGDWTEAFFGQGTRLTVV.

V gene TRBV11-2 combines with J gene TRBJ2-7, with TRBD2 as a possible D gene (6 bases). CDR3 size: 15 residues. V was clipped by 2 bases and J by 3 bases, with 14 bases between them. CDR1 SGHAT and CDR2 FQNNGV come from the germline V gene. The CDR3 loop reads CASSLTRELFYEQYF. Here the CDR3 DNA reads TGTGCCAGCAGCTTAACCCGGGAGCTTTTCTACGAGCAGTACTTC.

This clone appeared once. The identical CDR3 is also encoded by other nucleotide sequences in the sample. V usage is TRBV5-1 and J usage is TRBJ2-1; D unresolved. Trimming removed 5 bases at V and 5 bases at J, with 5 bases between. The length of the CDR3 is 11 residues. The V gene's germline CDR1 is SGHRS and CDR2 YFSETQ. The CDR3: CASSLDNEQFF. The CDR3, as DNA: TGCGCCAGCAGTCTCGACAATGAGCAGTTCTTC.

The gene calls are TRBV10-2 and TRBJ2-5; D ambiguous. The germline gives CDR1 WSHSY, CDR2 SAAADI. Trimming cost V 6 bases and J 5 bases, with 10 bases left between them. CDR3 size: 12 residues. In DNA, the CDR3 is TGCGCCAGCAGGGCTCCGAGGGAGACCCAGTACTTC. Its translation: CASRAPRETQYF.

The chain links TRBV5-1 to TRBJ2-5, with D perhaps TRBD2 (6 bases). Germline CDR1 is SGHRS and CDR2 is YFSETQ. The CDR3 runs to 16 residues. Between the trimmed V and J ends, which lost 1 base and 4 bases, there was a span of 17 bases. The CDR3 reads CASSLRGIGSLETQYF. As DNA, the CDR3 is TGCGCCAGCAGCTTGCGGGGGATTGGTAGTTTAGAGACCCAGTACTTC.

The CDR3 is CAILISDYNEQFF. CDR3 bases: TGTGCCATCTTGATCTCAGATTACAATGAGCAGTTCTTC. This chain links TRBV10-3 with TRBJ2-1; no clear D. Germline CDR1 and CDR2: ENHRY and SYGVKD. The CDR3 runs 13 residues. V dropped 8 bases and J dropped 4 bases, with 12 bases sitting between them.

This chain links TRBV19 with TRBJ2-7; D is ambiguous. The ends were cut back, 2 bases at V and 0 bases at J, with 14 bases in the middle. The CDR3 is made up of 16 amino acids. Germline CDR1 LNHDA, CDR2 SQIVND (reference sequence). The CDR3 coding sequence is TGTGCCAGTAGTATAACCGGTCGCCCGGGCTCCTACGAGCAGTACTTC. It translates to CASSITGRPGSYEQYF.

The rearrangement links TRBV18 to TRBJ2-7; D is perhaps TRBD2 (6 bases). The V gene lost 5 bases and the J gene lost 0 bases, with 23 bases spanning the gap. The CDR3 loop spans 18 amino acids. Per germline, CDR1 KGHSH and CDR2 LQKENI. CDR3 residues: CASSTELVLAPASYEQYF. CDR3 coding DNA: TGTGCCAGCTCAACGGAACTGGTCCTAGCGCCTGCCTCCTACGAGCAGTACTTC.

J is TRBJ1-1 and V is TRBV30; TRBD1 agrees at 7 bases. The trim removed 1 base at V and 0 bases at J, leaving 2 bases unmatched. Germline V gives CDR1 GTSNPN, CDR2 SVGIG (reference sequence). The CDR3 is made up of 14 amino acids. CDR3 region: CAWSERGLNTEAFF. DNA for the CDR3: TGTGCCTGGAGTGAGAGGGGGCTGAACACTGAAGCTTTCTTT.

The rearrangement links TRBV7-9 to TRBJ2-7, with TRBD1 matching 7 bases. The CDR3 is 16 residues long. The V gene end was trimmed by 1 base and the J gene end by 6 bases; junction bases not matched to a gene: 12. From germline, CDR1 is SEHNR and CDR2 FQNEAQ (reference sequence). CDR3 bases: TGTGCCAGCAGCTTAGGTCCTAGGGGGCCATCATCCGAGCAGTACTTC. Its protein product is CASSLGPRGPSSEQYF.

About this clone itself: The same CDR3 can be traced to other DNA sequences in this sample. V gene TRBV28 combines with J gene TRBJ2-7; D tentatively reads TRBD1 or TRBD2 (5 bases each). V was shortened by 5 bases and J by 2 bases, with 10 bases between the two germline ends. The CDR3 is made up of 13 amino acids. Looked up from germline, CDR1 is MDHEN and CDR2 is SYDVKM. The CDR3 loop reads CASSLLGAYEQYF. CDR3 in DNA: TGTGCCAGCAGTCTCTTGGGGGCCTACGAGCAGTACTTC. The entire variable domain, with the rest obtained from reference TRBV28 and TRBJ2-7, is as follows: DVKVTQSSRYLVKRTGEKVFLECVQDMDHENMFWYRQDPGLGLRLIYFSYDVKMKEKGDIPEGYSVSREKKERFSLILESASTNQTSMYLCASSLLGAYEQYFGPGTRLTVT.

This clone was counted a few times. The V call is TRBV9, the J call TRBJ1-1; 9 bases align to TRBD1. CDR1 SGDLS and CDR2 YYNGEE come from the germline V gene. This CDR3 has 13 residues. V shed 3 bases, J shed 11 bases, and the junction held 8 bases outside the gene matches. Written as DNA, the CDR3 is TGTGCCAGCAGCGGGGGGACAGGGAATTGGGCTTTCTTT. It is translated as CASSGGTGNWAFF.